The rows below give T cell receptor beta chains drawn from one sample of a study of blood T cell repertoires in COVID-19. The assay was immunoSEQ multiplex PCR, and TCRdb's table has in-frame clones only and misses some. The sample lists about 250,000 clones; roughly 89% were seen once. The sample was peripheral blood. The receptors originated from a woman aged 40-49 years who had recovered from COVID-19. Both conserved end residues are part of each CDR3.

v_gene,CDR3aa
TRBV2,CASSREGTGVSNQPQHF
TRBV5-5,CASSLQGSDTQYF
TRBV28,CASSTDRASYNSPLHF
TRBV28,CASSFSLGETHYEQYF
TRBV5-6,CASSSNRARAGYTF
TRBV5-4,CASSTLTGTGGNGLKTQYF
TRBV9,CASSAGLRTGNEQFF
TRBV7-2,CASSLMGGGSSYNEQFF
TRBV24-1,CATSDPRGAGETQYF
TRBV24-1,CATSDGHGSQSNYEQYF
TRBV18,CASSPIGQVNEQYF
TRBV6-5,CASSSDSFYNEQFF
TRBV5-1,CASSLGHRVGGTEAFF
TRBV27,CASSLTGYSNQPQHF
TRBV5-4,CASSLRQGSGELFF
TRBV7-2,CASSSTSGHEKLFF
TRBV3-1/TRBV3-2,CASSHGGRFTEAFF
TRBV11-2,CASSFQGVTEAFF
TRBV28,CASSFPRGDRNTGELFF
TRBV7-9,CASSLGTGGTMKLFF
TRBV2,CASSQAEGSNEKLFF
TRBV28,CASSLRQVFYNSPLHF
TRBV6-5,CASRADRYVAEAFF
TRBV10-3,CAITENREKGTEAFF
TRBV4-1,CASSQDLGDYWNQPQHF
TRBV4-1,CASSQDLEKFF
TRBV5-3,CARSATPVGHSKRNTEAFF
TRBV24-1,CATSDLRLNEQFF
TRBV6-5,CASSYTDRGWDGYTF
TRBV4-2,CASSQVGGTGANVLTF
TRBV11-2,CASSSTTEAFF
TRBV24-1,CATSDPGQGLSGELFF
TRBV5-1,CASSQGHNSPLHF
TRBV25-1,CASRGQNSNYGYTF
TRBV11-2,CASSSTLAVYAYEQYF
TRBV28,CASSLRPIGATEQYF
TRBV30,CAWSVGGGDQPQHF
TRBV27,CASSSGGLGETQYF
TRBV7-3,CASSLTPTSQETQYF
TRBV25-1,CASMDRWVAKNIQYF
TRBV7-6,CASSLADMVNTEAFF
TRBV24-1,CATSESGTGIRTEAFF
TRBV14,CASSQEKGTGWLEDMNSPLHF
TRBV4-1,CASSPGTTRNGYTF
TRBV4-2,CASSQAGGATDTQYF
TRBV2,CASSLQGNRRTEAFF
TRBV12-3/TRBV12-4,CASRADNEKLFF
TRBV4-2,CASSQDVRQGYEQYF
TRBV15,CATSRGGGGEKLFF